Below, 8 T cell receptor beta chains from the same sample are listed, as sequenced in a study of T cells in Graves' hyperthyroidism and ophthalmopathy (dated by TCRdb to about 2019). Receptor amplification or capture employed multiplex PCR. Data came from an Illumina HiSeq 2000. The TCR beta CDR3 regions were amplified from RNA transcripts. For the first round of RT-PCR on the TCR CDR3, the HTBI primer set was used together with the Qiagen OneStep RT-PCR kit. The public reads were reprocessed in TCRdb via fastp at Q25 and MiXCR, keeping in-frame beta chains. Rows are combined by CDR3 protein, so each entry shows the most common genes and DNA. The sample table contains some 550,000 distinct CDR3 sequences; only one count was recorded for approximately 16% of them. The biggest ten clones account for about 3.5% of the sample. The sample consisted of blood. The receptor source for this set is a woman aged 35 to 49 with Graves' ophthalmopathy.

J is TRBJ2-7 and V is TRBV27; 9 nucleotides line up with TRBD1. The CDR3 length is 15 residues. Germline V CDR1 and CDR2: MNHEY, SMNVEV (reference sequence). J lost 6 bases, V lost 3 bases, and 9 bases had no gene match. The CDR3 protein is CASSFSRTGGGEQYF. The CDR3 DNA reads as TGTGCCAGCAGTTTCTCTCGAACAGGGGGCGGCGAGCAGTACTTC.

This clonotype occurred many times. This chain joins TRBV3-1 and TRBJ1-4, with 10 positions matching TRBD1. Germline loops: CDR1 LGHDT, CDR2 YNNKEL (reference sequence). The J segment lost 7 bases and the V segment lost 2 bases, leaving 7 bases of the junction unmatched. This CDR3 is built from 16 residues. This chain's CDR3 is CASSQTYGTGVEKLFF. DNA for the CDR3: TGTGCCAGCAGCCAAACCTACGGGACAGGGGTTGAAAAACTGTTTTTT.

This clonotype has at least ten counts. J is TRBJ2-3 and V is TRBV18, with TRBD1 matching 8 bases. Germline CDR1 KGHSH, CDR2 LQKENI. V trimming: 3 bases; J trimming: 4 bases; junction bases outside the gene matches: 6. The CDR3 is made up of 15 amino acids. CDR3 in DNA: TGTGCCAGCTCACCGGTGGGACAGGTATCAGATACGCAGTATTTT. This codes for CASSPVGQVSDTQYF.

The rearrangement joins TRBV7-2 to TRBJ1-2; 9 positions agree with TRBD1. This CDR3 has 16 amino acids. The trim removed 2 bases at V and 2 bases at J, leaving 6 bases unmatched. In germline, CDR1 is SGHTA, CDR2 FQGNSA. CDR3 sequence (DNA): TGTGCCAGCAGCTTAAGTGGGACAGGGATAAACTATGGCTACACCTTC. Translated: CASSLSGTGINYGYTF.

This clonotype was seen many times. For the CDR3, the DNA is TGCGCCAGCAGCTTGGCGGCAGCCCACTACGAGCAGTACTTC. Translating it yields CASSLAAAHYEQYF. The chain couples TRBV5-1 to TRBJ2-7; D not resolved. The CDR3 is 14 residues long. Trimming removed 0 bases at V and 3 bases at J, with 10 bases between. Germline CDR1 SGHRS, CDR2 YFSETQ.

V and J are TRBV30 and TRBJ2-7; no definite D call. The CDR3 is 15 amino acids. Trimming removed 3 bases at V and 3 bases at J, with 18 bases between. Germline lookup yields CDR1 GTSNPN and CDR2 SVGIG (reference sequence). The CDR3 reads CAWSLSSNPFYEQYF. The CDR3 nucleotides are TGTGCCTGGAGCTTATCCTCAAACCCCTTCTACGAGCAGTACTTC.

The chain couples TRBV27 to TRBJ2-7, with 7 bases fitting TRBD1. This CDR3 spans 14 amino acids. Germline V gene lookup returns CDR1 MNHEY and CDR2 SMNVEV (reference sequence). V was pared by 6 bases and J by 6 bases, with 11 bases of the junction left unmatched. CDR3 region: CASRRQGPGGEQYF. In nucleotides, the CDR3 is TGTGCCAGCAGGCGACAGGGACCTGGGGGCGAGCAGTACTTC.

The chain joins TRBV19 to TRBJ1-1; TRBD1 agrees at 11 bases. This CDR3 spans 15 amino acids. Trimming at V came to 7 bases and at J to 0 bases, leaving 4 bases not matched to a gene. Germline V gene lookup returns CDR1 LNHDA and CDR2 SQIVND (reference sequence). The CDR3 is CASIGQGAMNTEAFF. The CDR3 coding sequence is TGTGCCAGTATCGGACAGGGGGCCATGAACACTGAAGCTTTCTTT.